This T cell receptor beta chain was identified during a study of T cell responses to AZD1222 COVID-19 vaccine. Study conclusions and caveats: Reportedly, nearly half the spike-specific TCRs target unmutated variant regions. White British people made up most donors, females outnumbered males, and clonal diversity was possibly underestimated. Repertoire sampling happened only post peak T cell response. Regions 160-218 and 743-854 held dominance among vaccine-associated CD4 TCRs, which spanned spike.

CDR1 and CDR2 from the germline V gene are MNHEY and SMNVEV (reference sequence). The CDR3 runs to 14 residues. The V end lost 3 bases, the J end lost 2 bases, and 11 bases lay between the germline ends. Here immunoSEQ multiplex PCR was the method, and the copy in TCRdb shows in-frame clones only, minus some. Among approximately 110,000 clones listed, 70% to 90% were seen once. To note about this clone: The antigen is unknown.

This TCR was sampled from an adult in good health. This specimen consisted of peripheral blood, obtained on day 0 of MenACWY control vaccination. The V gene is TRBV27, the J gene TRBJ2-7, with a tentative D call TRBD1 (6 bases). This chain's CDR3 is CASSFLDRTYEQYF. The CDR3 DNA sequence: TGTGCCAGCAGTTTTTTGGACAGAACCTACGAGCAGTACTTC.